What follows are 21 T cell receptor beta chains derived from one specimen sequenced in a study of blood T cell repertoires in COVID-19. Libraries were prepared by immunoSEQ multiplex PCR; TCRdb keeps only in-frame clonotypes and omits some of them. This table holds fewer than 250,000 clones, around 90% found once. The sample consisted of PBMCs or T cells enriched from blood (not recorded which). All receptors derive from a woman aged 45 to 65 with acute COVID-19.

The rearrangement links TRBV5-8 to TRBJ2-5; 12 positions agree with TRBD2. The CDR3 covers 16 residues. J lost 2 bases, V lost 4 bases, and 6 bases had no gene match. Germline lookup yields CDR1 SGHTS and CDR2 YDEGEE. CDR3 coding DNA: TGTGCCAGCAGCCTGGGACTAGCGGGCCGGCAAGAGACCCAGTACTTC. As protein: CASSLGLAGRQETQYF.

The chain couples TRBV19 to TRBJ2-6, with D possibly matching TRBD1 (6 bases). CDR1 is LNHDA, CDR2 SQIVND, per germline (reference sequence). V lost 5 bases and J lost 0, with 11 bases in between. CDR3 length equals 16 residues. CDR3 in DNA: TGTGCCAGTAGTGGGGACATCCTCTCTGGGGCCAACGTCCTGACTTTC. Residues: CASSGDILSGANVLTF.

The chain uses TRBV7-2 and TRBJ2-7, with D uncertain. The CDR3 is made up of 15 amino acids. V lost 1 base and J lost 0, with 10 bases in between. In germline, CDR1 is SGHTA, CDR2 FQGNSA. CDR3: CASSLGGVSSYEQYF. CDR3 DNA sequence: TGTGCCAGCAGCTTAGGAGGAGTTTCCTCCTACGAGCAGTACTTC.

The gene calls are TRBV9 and TRBJ2-3; D gene ambiguous. Trimming pared 7 bases from V and 6 bases from J, leaving 18 bases between. The germline CDR1 and CDR2 sequences are SGDLS and YYNGEE. The CDR3 contains 14 residues. CDR3 in DNA: TGTGCCAGCGCCAGAGGAGAATCAACCGATACGCAGTATTTT. Encoded protein: CASARGESTDTQYF.

The V call is TRBV6-5, the J call TRBJ2-7; D not resolved. CDR1 is MNHEY and CDR2 is SVGAGI in the germline V gene. Trimming took off 7 bases at V and 2 bases at J, with 12 bases between the two ends. CDR3 length: 13 amino acids. CDR3 protein: CASIRPGTYEQYF. The CDR3, as DNA: TGTGCCAGCATACGACCAGGCACCTACGAGCAGTACTTC.

This rearrangement joins TRBV18 to TRBJ1-5; D is unresolved. The CDR3 is made up of 15 amino acids. V was shortened by 2 bases and J by 0 bases, with 8 bases between the two germline ends. Germline assignment: CDR1 KGHSH and CDR2 LQKENI. CDR3 sequence: CASSPDLLSNQPQHF. CDR3 sequence (DNA): TGTGCCAGCTCACCAGACTTACTTAGCAATCAGCCCCAGCATTTT.

The chain links TRBV9 to TRBJ2-1; possible D gene TRBD1, 5 bases. Germline CDR1 and CDR2: SGDLS and YYNGEE. This CDR3 has 16 amino acids. The V gene lost 3 bases and the J gene lost 3 bases, with 16 bases spanning the gap. For the CDR3, the DNA is TGTGCCAGCAGCGGCGCCGGTGACAGAGACTACAATGAGCAGTTCTTC. It codes for CASSGAGDRDYNEQFF. Based on the CDR3 plus reference TRBV9 and TRBJ2-1, the full variable domain is DSGVTQTPKHLITATGQRVTLRCSPRSGDLSVYWYQQSLDQGLQFLIQYYNGEERAKGNILERFSAQQFPDLHSELNLSSLELGDSALYFCASSGAGDRDYNEQFFGPGTRLTVL.

The V call is TRBV27, the J call TRBJ2-7; D possibly corresponds to TRBD2 (7 bases). Germline V gene sequence: CDR1 MNHEY, CDR2 SMNVEV (reference sequence). The CDR3 contains 14 residues. V was clipped by 3 bases and J by 0 bases, with 9 bases between them. The CDR3 region is CASSFGGASYEQYF. In nucleotides, the CDR3 is TGTGCCAGCAGTTTTGGGGGGGCCTCCTACGAGCAGTACTTC.

The chain is built from TRBV7-2 and TRBJ2-3, with 7 bases fitting TRBD2. CDR1 and CDR2 from the germline V gene are SGHTA and FQGNSA. The V gene end was trimmed by 5 bases and the J gene end by 6 bases; junction bases not matched to a gene: 17. The CDR3 covers 17 residues. For the CDR3, the DNA is TGTGCCAGCAGCCCCTGGGGCGCAGCGGGGTCGCGGGATACGCAGTATTTT. Encoded protein: CASSPWGAAGSRDTQYF.

The chain links TRBV27 to TRBJ2-2; 7 bases fit TRBD2. V was clipped by 10 bases and J by 3 bases; unmatched bases: 2. Germline V gene data show CDR1 as MNHEY and CDR2 as SMNVEV (reference sequence). The CDR3 consists of 12 residues. The CDR3 DNA reads TGTGCCACCCGGGAGGACACCGGGGAGCTGTTTTTT. The encoded protein is CATREDTGELFF.

The chain employs TRBV5-6 and TRBJ2-1, with unresolved D. Deletions cut 0 bases from V and 2 bases from J, with 15 bases between. The CDR3 loop spans 17 amino acids. The V gene's germline CDR1 is SGHDT and CDR2 YYEEEE. CDR3 region: CASSLVYGGDPYNEQFF. The CDR3 DNA is TGTGCCAGCAGCTTGGTGTATGGCGGCGACCCCTACAATGAGCAGTTCTTC.

This rearrangement joins TRBV24-1 to TRBJ2-3, with a possible D match to TRBD1 (6 bases). Germline CDR1 KGHDR, CDR2 SFDVKD. V was pared by 3 bases and J by 3 bases, with 12 bases between. The CDR3 is 15 residues long. This CDR3 reads CATSDPQGRTDTQYF. CDR3 nucleotides: TGTGCCACCAGTGATCCACAGGGACGGACAGATACGCAGTATTTT.

This clone turned up a few times. V is TRBV27 and J is TRBJ1-5; 7 positions agree with TRBD1. The J segment lost 7 bases and the V segment lost 6 bases, leaving 6 bases of the junction unmatched. The CDR3 has 13 amino acids. Looked up from germline, CDR1 is MNHEY and CDR2 is SMNVEV (reference sequence). CDR3 residues: CASSVRGQQPQHF. CDR3 coding DNA: TGTGCCAGCAGCGTAAGGGGGCAACAGCCCCAGCATTTT.

The rearrangement links TRBV19 to TRBJ2-3; D is ambiguous. Per the germline V gene, CDR1 is LNHDA and CDR2 is SQIVND (reference sequence). The V end lost 3 bases, the J end lost 1 base, and 14 bases lay between the germline ends. The CDR3 loop spans 16 amino acids. The chain's CDR3 is CASSIGDRRRTDTQYF. The CDR3 DNA reads as TGTGCCAGTAGTATCGGAGACCGACGCCGCACAGATACGCAGTATTTT.

The chain has TRBV24-1 and TRBJ1-1, with D perhaps TRBD1 (5 bases). V lost 3 bases and J 3 bases, leaving 7 bases between the germline ends. The CDR3 totals 13 residues. Germline CDR1 and CDR2: KGHDR and SFDVKD. CDR3 sequence (DNA): TGTGCCACCAGTGATGCAGGGTACACTGAAGCTTTCTTT. This encodes CATSDAGYTEAFF.

V gene TRBV11-2 combines with J gene TRBJ2-3; the match to TRBD2 covers 8 bases. J was trimmed by 2 bases and V by 1 base; bases with no gene match: 2. This CDR3 is 15 amino acids long. Germline V gives CDR1 SGHAT, CDR2 FQNNGV. CDR3 protein: CASSLAGGPTDTQYF. CDR3 nucleotides: TGTGCCAGCAGCTTAGCGGGAGGGCCCACAGATACGCAGTATTTT. Using reference TRBV11-2 and TRBJ2-3 for the parts outside the CDR3, the full variable domain is EAGVAQSPRYKIIEKRQSVAFWCNPISGHATLYWYQQILGQGPKLLIQFQNNGVVDDSQLPKDRFSAERLKGVDSTLKIQPAKLEDSAVYLCASSLAGGPTDTQYFGPGTRLTVL.

The chain couples TRBV21-1 to TRBJ2-7; no DNA check was done on the table's D call, TRBD1. TRBV21-1 is reported as a pseudogene. This CDR3 is built from 14 residues. The CDR3 nucleotides are TGTGCCAGCACCCAAAATGATACAGGGGGCGAGCAGTACTTC. This sequence encodes CASTQNDTGGEQYF.

This chain connects TRBV27 to TRBJ1-2; tentative D call: TRBD1 (6 bases). The germline V gene encodes CDR1 MNHEY and CDR2 SMNVEV (reference sequence). Trimming pared 3 bases from V and 3 bases from J, leaving 8 bases between. CDR3 size: 13 residues. The CDR3 here is CASSFNRDYGYTF. In DNA, the CDR3 is TGTGCCAGCAGTTTTAACAGGGACTATGGCTACACCTTC.

V gene TRBV27 combines with J gene TRBJ1-2; TRBD1 aligns across 9 bases. Germline V gives CDR1 MNHEY, CDR2 SMNVEV (reference sequence). This CDR3 is 17 amino acids long. The V segment lost 4 bases and the J segment 0 bases; nucleotides outside the gene matches: 9. The CDR3 DNA is TGTGCCAGCAGTTCTAACCGGGACAGGGTCGCTAACTATGGCTACACCTTC. Translation gives CASSSNRDRVANYGYTF.

The CDR3 DNA follows: TGTGCCAGCTCACCACGGGAGGGCAGGAACACTGAAGCTTTCTTT. Amino acids: CASSPREGRNTEAFF. The rearrangement joins TRBV18 to TRBJ1-1; D unresolved. Germline values: CDR1 KGHSH, CDR2 LQKENI. The CDR3 is 15 residues long. Trimming left V 1 base short and J 1 base short, with 10 bases between. The whole variable domain, filled in from reference TRBV18 and TRBJ1-1, reads NAGVMQNPRHLVRRRGQEARLRCSPMKGHSHVYWYRQLPEEGLKFMVYLQKENIIDESGMPKERFSAEFPKEGPSILRIQQVVRGDSAAYFCASSPREGRNTEAFFGQGTRLTVV.

The chain carries TRBV7-9 and TRBJ2-7; 7 nucleotides line up with TRBD1. Germline V gene sequence: CDR1 SEHNR, CDR2 FQNEAQ (reference sequence). Germline trimming cut 5 bases from V and 5 bases from J; bases unmatched to any gene: 15. The CDR3 runs to 16 residues. CDR3 DNA: TGTGCCAGCAGCCTCATGACAGGGACCACTCCTAACGAGCAGTACTTC. Translating gives CASSLMTGTTPNEQYF.